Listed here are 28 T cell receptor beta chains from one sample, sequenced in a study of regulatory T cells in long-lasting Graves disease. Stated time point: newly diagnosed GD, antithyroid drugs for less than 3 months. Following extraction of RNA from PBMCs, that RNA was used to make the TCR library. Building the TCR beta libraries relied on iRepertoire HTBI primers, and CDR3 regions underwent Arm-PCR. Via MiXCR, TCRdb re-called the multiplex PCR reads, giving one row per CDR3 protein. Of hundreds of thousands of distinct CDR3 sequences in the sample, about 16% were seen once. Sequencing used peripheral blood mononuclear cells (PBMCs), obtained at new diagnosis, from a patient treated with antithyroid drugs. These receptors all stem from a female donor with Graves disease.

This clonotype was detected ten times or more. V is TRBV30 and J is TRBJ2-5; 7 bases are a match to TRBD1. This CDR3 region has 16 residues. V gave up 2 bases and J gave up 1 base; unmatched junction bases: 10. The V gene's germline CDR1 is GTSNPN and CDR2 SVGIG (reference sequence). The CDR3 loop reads CAWSSRRGTAQETQYF. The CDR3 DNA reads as TGTGCCTGGAGTTCCCGCCGAGGGACAGCCCAAGAGACCCAGTACTTC.

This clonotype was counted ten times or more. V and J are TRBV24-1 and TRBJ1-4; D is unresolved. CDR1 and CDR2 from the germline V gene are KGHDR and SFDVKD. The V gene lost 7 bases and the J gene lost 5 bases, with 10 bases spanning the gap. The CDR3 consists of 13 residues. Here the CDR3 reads CATRFPRNEKLFF. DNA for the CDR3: TGTGCCACCAGGTTCCCGAGAAATGAAAAACTGTTTTTT.

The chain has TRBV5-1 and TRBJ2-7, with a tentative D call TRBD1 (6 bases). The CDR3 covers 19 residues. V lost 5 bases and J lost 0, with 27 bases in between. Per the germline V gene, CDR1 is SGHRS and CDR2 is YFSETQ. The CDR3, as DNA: TGCGCCAGCAGTCTAGTTGACAGGCCCAAGGCCTCTAACTCCTACGAGCAGTACTTC. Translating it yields CASSLVDRPKASNSYEQYF.

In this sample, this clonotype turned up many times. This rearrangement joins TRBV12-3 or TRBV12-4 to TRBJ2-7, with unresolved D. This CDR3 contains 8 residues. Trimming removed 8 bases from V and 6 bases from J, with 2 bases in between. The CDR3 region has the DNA TGTGCCAGCTCCGAGCAGTACTTC. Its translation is CASSEQYF.

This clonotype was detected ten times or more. CDR3 sequence (DNA): TGTGCCTGGAGTCGGGGCAGCCAGCCCCAGCATTTT. Encoded protein: CAWSRGSQPQHF. The chain employs TRBV30 and TRBJ1-5; maybe TRBD1 (5 bases). The V end was cut by 2 bases, the J end by 7 bases, with 9 bases between. The length of the CDR3 is 12 residues. Germline V gives CDR1 GTSNPN, CDR2 SVGIG (reference sequence). The whole variable domain, filled in from reference TRBV30 and TRBJ1-5, reads SQTIHQWPATLVQPVGSPLSLECTVEGTSNPNLYWYRQAAGRGLQLLFYSVGIGQISSEVPQNLSASRPQDRQFILSSKKLLLSDSGFYLCAWSRGSQPQHFGDGTRLSIL.

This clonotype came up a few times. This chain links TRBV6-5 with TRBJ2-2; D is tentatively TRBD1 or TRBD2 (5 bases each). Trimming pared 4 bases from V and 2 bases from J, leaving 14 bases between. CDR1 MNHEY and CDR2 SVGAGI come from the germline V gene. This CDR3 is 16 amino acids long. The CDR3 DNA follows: TGTGCCAGCAGTTCGAGGGGTCCCTCTAACACCGGGGAGCTGTTTTTT. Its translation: CASSSRGPSNTGELFF.

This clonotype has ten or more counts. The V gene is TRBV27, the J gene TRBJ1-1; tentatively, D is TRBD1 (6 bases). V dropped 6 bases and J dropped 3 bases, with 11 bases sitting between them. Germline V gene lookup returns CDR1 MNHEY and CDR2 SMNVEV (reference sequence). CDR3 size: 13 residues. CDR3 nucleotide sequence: TGTGCCAGCAGCACAAGGGGGTACACTGAAGCTTTCTTT. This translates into CASSTRGYTEAFF.

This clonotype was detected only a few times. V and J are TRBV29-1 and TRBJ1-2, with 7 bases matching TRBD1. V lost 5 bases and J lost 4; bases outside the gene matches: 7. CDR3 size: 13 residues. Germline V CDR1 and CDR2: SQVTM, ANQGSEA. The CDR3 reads CSVRQGEGYGYTF. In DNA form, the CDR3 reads TGCAGCGTTAGACAGGGAGAGGGCTATGGCTACACCTTC. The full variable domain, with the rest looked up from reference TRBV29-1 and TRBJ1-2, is SAVISQKPSRDICQRGTSLTIQCQVDSQVTMMFWYRQQPGQSLTLIATANQGSEATYESGFVIDKFPISRPNLTFSTLTVSNMSPEDSSIYLCSVRQGEGYGYTFGSGTRLTVV.

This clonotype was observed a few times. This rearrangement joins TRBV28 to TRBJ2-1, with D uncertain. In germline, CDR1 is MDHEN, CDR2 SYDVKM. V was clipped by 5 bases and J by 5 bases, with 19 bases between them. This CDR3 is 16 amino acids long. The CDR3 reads CASSSPGTKVDNEQFF. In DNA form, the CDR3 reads TGTGCCAGCAGTAGCCCAGGCACAAAGGTGGACAATGAGCAGTTCTTC.

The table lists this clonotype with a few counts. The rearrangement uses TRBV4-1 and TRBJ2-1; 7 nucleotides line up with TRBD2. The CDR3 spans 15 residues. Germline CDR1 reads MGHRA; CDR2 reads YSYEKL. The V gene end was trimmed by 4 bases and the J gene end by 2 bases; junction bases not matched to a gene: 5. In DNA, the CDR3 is TGCGCCAGCAGCCCCAGCGGGGAGACCTACAATGAGCAGTTCTTC. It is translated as CASSPSGETYNEQFF.

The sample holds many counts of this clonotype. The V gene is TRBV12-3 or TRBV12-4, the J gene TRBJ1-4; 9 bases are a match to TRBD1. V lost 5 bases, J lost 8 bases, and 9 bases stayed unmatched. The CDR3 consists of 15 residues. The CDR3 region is CASSDPGTGMEKLFF. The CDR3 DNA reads TGTGCCAGCAGTGACCCCGGGACAGGGATGGAAAAACTGTTTTTT.

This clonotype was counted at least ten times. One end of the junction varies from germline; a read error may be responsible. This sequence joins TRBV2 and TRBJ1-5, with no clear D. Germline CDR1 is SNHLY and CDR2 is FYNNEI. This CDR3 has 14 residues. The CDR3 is CASREDYSNQPQHF. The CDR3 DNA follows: TGTGCCAGCAGGGAAGACTATAGCAATCAGCCCCAGCATTTT.

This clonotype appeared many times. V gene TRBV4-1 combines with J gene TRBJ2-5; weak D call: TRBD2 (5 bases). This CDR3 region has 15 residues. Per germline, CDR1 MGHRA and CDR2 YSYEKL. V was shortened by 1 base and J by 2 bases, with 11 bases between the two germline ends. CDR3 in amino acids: CASSQVLREQETQYF. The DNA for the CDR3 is TGCGCCAGCAGCCAAGTCTTGAGGGAGCAAGAGACCCAGTACTTC.

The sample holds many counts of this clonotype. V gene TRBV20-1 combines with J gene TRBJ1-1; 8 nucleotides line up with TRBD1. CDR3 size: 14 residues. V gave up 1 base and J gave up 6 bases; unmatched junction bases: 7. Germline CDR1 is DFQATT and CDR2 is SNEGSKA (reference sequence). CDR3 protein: CSARGRTGGAEAFF. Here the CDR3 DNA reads TGCAGTGCTAGAGGCCGAACAGGGGGTGCTGAAGCTTTCTTT.

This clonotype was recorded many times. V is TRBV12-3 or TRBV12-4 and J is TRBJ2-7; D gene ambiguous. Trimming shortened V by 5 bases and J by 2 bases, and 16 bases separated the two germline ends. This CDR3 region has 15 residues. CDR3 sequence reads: CASSPRSGIAYEQYF. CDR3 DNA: TGTGCCAGCAGTCCACGATCTGGTATCGCCTACGAGCAGTACTTC.

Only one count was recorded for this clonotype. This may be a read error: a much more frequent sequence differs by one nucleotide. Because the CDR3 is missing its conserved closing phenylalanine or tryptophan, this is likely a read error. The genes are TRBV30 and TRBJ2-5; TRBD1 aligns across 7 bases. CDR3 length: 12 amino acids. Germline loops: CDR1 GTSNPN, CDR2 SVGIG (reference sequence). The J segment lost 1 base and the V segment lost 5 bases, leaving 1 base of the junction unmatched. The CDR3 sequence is CAWGTVQETQYC. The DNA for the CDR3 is TGTGCCTGGGGGACAGTCCAAGAGACCCAGTACTGC.

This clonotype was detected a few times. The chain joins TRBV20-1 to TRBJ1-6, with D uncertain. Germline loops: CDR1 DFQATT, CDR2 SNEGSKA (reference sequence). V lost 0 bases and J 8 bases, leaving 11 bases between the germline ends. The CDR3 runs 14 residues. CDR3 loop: CSAREIYRDSPLHF. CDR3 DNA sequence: TGCAGTGCTAGAGAGATCTACAGAGATTCACCCCTCCACTTT.

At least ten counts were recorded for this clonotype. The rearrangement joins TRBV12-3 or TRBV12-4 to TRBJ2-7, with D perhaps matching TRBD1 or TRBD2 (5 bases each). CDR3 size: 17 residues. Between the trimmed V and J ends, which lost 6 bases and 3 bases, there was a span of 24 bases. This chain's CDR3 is CASSLTPAEGHDYEQYF. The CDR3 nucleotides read TGTGCCAGCAGCCTTACCCCCGCCGAGGGGCACGACTACGAGCAGTACTTC.

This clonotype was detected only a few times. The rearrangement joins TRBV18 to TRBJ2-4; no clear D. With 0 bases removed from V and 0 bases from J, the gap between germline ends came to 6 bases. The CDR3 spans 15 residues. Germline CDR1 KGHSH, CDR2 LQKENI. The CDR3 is CASSPPSLAKNIQYF. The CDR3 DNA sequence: TGTGCCAGCTCACCACCCTCCCTAGCCAAAAACATTCAGTACTTC.

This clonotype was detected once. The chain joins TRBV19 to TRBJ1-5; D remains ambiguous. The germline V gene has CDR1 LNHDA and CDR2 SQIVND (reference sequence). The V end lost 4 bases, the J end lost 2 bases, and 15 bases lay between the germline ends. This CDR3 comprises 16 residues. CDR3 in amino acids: CASSKDIWVGNQPQHF. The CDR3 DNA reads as TGTGCCAGTAGTAAAGACATCTGGGTTGGCAATCAGCCCCAGCATTTT.

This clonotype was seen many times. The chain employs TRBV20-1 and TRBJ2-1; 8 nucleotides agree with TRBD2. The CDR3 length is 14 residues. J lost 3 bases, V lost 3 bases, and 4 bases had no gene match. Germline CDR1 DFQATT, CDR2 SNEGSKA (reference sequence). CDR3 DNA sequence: TGCAGTGCTAGCTACCGGGGGGGCTACAATGAGCAGTTCTTC. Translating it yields CSASYRGGYNEQFF.

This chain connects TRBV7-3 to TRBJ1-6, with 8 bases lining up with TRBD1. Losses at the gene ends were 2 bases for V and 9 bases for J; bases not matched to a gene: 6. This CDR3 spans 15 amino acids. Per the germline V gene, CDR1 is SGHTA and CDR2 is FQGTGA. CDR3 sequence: CASSLSTGVGSPLHF. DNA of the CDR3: TGTGCCAGCAGCTTATCGACAGGGGTGGGTTCACCCCTCCACTTT. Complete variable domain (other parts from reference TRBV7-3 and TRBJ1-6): GAGVSQTPSNKVTEKGKYVELRCDPISGHTALYWYRQSLGQGPEFLIYFQGTGAADDSGLPNDRFFAVRPEGSVSTLKIQRTERGDSAVYLCASSLSTGVGSPLHFGNGTRLTVT.

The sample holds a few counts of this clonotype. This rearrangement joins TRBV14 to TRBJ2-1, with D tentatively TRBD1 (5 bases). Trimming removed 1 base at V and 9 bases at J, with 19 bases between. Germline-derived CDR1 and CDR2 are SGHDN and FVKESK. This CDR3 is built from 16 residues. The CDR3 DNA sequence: TGTGCCAGCAGCCAAGTCGGGCAGGGTTTAGCAAGTGAGCAGTTCTTC. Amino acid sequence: CASSQVGQGLASEQFF.

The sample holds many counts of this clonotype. The CDR3 nucleotides read TGTGCCAGCAGTTTATACCCCATGACTAGCCGAATTTACAATGAGCAGTTCTTC. This encodes CASSLYPMTSRIYNEQFF. The chain joins TRBV28 to TRBJ2-1, with 7 bases aligning to TRBD2. The CDR3 spans 18 residues. V dropped 1 base and J dropped 4; count of bases not matched to a gene: 13. Germline V gives CDR1 MDHEN, CDR2 SYDVKM.

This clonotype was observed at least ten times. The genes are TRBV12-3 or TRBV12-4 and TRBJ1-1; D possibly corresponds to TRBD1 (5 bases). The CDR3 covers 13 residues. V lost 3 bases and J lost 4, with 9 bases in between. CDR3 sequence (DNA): TGTGCCAGCAGTTTTACGGGGGTCACTGAAGCTTTCTTT. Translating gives CASSFTGVTEAFF.

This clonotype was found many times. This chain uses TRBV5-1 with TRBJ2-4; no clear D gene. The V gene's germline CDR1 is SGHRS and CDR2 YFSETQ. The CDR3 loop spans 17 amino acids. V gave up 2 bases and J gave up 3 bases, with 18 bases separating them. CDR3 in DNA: TGCGCCAGCAGCTTTCGATCAGGTCCTTCTGACAAAAACATTCAGTACTTC. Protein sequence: CASSFRSGPSDKNIQYF. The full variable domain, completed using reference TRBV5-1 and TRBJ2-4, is KAGVTQTPRYLIKTRGQQVTLSCSPISGHRSVSWYQQTPGQGLQFLFEYFSETQRNKGNFPGRFSGRQFSNSRSEMNVSTLELGDSALYLCASSFRSGPSDKNIQYFGAGTRLSVL.

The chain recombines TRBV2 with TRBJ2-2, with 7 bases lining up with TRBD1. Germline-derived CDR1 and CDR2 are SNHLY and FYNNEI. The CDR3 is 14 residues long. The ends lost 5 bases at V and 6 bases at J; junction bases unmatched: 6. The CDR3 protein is CASSRPGTAGELFF. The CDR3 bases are TGTGCCAGCAGTAGACCCGGGACAGCCGGGGAGCTGTTTTTT. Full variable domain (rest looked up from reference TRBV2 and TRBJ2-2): EPEVTQTPSHQVTQMGQEVILRCVPISNHLYFYWYRQILGQKVEFLVSFYNNEISEKSEIFDDQFSVERPDGSNFTLKIRSTKLEDSAMYFCASSRPGTAGELFFGEGSRLTVL.

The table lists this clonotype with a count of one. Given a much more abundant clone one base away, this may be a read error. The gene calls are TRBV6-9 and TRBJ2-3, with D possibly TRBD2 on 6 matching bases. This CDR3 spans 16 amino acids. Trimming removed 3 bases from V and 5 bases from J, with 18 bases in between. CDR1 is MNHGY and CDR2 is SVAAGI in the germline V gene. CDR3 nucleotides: TGTGCCAGCAGTTACCCGGGGGAGGAGGACGGAGATACGCAGTATTTT. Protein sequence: CASSYPGEEDGDTQYF.